The rows below give T cell receptor beta chains drawn from one sample of a study of glioma-infiltrating T cells after dendritic cell vaccination. TCRdb's table, derived via immunoSEQ multiplex PCR, lists solely in-frame clones and lacks some. The sample has about 82,000 clones, around 83% seen once. The source was blood, collected after dendritic cell vaccination. The receptors come from a human donor with glioblastoma. Each CDR3 is given with its conserved first and last residue. D genes are given only for firm matches. Where a row states a size, it is once, few, many or the class of an expanded clone; other rows omit it.

abundance	v_gene	j_gene	d_gene	len	CDR3nt	CDR3aa
few	TRBV29-1	TRBJ2-3	NA	16	TGCAGCGTTGTTGCTGGGTTAACTAGTGGTGCCGATACGCAGTATTTT	CSVVAGLTSGADTQYF
NA	TRBV6-5	TRBJ1-6	NA	12	TGTGCCAGCAGTTATGAGAATTCACCCCTCCACTTT	CASSYENSPLHF
NA	TRBV11-2	TRBJ1-1	TRBD1	18	TGTGCCAGCAGCTCGCGGGACAGGGTGATGGGAGTGAACACTGAAGCTTTCTTT	CASSSRDRVMGVNTEAFF
NA	TRBV13	TRBJ1-1	NA	15	TGTGCCAGCAGCTTAGGGGACCTAGGGGACACTGAAGCTTTCTTT	CASSLGDLGDTEAFF
NA	TRBV7-9	TRBJ2-5	TRBD1	15	TGTGCCAGCAGCGAACAGGGGCTCGCGGGAGAGACCCAGTACTTC	CASSEQGLAGETQYF
NA	TRBV29-1	TRBJ1-3	NA	13	TGCAGCGTTGACCCGGGGTCTGGAAACACCATATATTTT	CSVDPGSGNTIYF
NA	TRBV9	TRBJ1-3	NA	14	TGTGCCAGCAGCGCGGCAGGATCAGGAAACACCATATATTTT	CASSAAGSGNTIYF
NA	TRBV7-8	TRBJ1-2	NA	15	TGTGCCAGCAGCTGGCGGGGGGATCGGAACTATGGCTACACCTTC	CASSWRGDRNYGYTF
NA	TRBV2	TRBJ1-5	NA	13	TGTGCCAGCAGTTTTACAGATAATCAGCCCCAGCATTTT	CASSFTDNQPQHF
NA	TRBV5-4	TRBJ1-2	TRBD1	14	TGTGCCAGCAGCACAAGACAGGGGGCGCCAGGCTACACCTTC	CASSTRQGAPGYTF
NA	TRBV19	TRBJ1-3	NA	13	TGTGCCAGTAGTCCGGACAAGGAAGACACCATATATTTT	CASSPDKEDTIYF
NA	TRBV7-2	TRBJ2-3	TRBD2	18	TGTGCCAGCAGCTTAGCGCGTCACGGGGGGGCTAGCACAGATACGCAGTATTTT	CASSLARHGGASTDTQYF
NA	TRBV20-1	TRBJ1-1	NA	11	TGCAGTGCTAGAGATATCACTGGAGCTTTCTTT	CSARDITGAFF
NA	TRBV27	TRBJ2-7	NA	15	TGTGCCAGCAGTCAAATCGGGACAACCTCCTACGAGCAGTACTTC	CASSQIGTTSYEQYF
NA	TRBV18	TRBJ1-1	TRBD1	14	TGTGCCAGCTCACCCCAGGGGGAAGGCACTGAAGCTTTCTTT	CASSPQGEGTEAFF
NA	TRBV5-4	TRBJ2-2	TRBD1	16	TGTGCCAGCAGCTTGGCCGGGACAGGGAACACCGGGGAGCTGTTTTTT	CASSLAGTGNTGELFF
NA	TRBV7-8	TRBJ1-4	TRBD1	15	TGTGCCAGCAGCCAGACAGGGAGGACTAATGAAAAACTGTTTTTT	CASSQTGRTNEKLFF
NA	TRBV5-1	TRBJ1-5	NA	15	TGCGCCAGCAGCTTGGCAGGGGTTGGCAATCAGCCCCAGCATTTT	CASSLAGVGNQPQHF
NA	TRBV4-2	TRBJ1-5	NA	15	TGTGCCAGCAGCTTGGAACCGGGTAGGTCCCAGCCCCAGCATTTT	CASSLEPGRSQPQHF
NA	TRBV5-1	TRBJ2-2	TRBD1	17	TGCGCCAGCAGCTTGGCGTCCGGGACAGGGATCACCGGGGAGCTGTTTTTT	CASSLASGTGITGELFF
NA	TRBV7-2	TRBJ2-2	TRBD2	16	TGTGCCAGCAGCTTTTATTCGGGAGGGGAGGCCGGGGAGCTGTTTTTT	CASSFYSGGEAGELFF
NA	TRBV4-2	TRBJ1-2	NA	18	TGTGCCAGCAGCCAAGATCGAGCTTTAGTGGGCAGAAACTATGGCTACACCTTC	CASSQDRALVGRNYGYTF
few	TRBV2	TRBJ1-2	NA	13	TGTGCCAGCAGTGAGGGGGCAGGCTATGGCTACACCTTC	CASSEGAGYGYTF
NA	TRBV5-1	TRBJ1-2	NA	12	TGCGCCAGCAGCGTAGCCAGAGACGGCTACACCTTC	CASSVARDGYTF
NA	TRBV19	TRBJ1-2	NA	15	TGTGCCAGTAGTAGACAGGACGACGCTAACTATGGCTACACCTTC	CASSRQDDANYGYTF
few	TRBV27	TRBJ1-2	TRBD1	14	TGTGCCAGCAGGCAACAGGGGGTGGACTATGGCTACACCTTC	CASRQQGVDYGYTF
NA	TRBV4-1	TRBJ1-4	NA	13	TGCGCCAGCAGCCAAGATAGGCGGTCGGCACTGTTTTTT	CASSQDRRSALFF
once	TRBV15	TRBJ1-4	TRBD1	15	TGTGCCACCAGCAGAGATCGGGACAGTTATGAAAAACTGTTTTTT	CATSRDRDSYEKLFF
NA	TRBV19	TRBJ2-7	NA	14	TGTGCCAGTAGTATTACAGGACAGTCCTACGAGCAGTACTTC	CASSITGQSYEQYF
NA	TRBV7-3	TRBJ1-1	NA	15	TGTGCCAGCAGCTTAGGGGGGGTCGGGAACACTGAAGCTTTCTTT	CASSLGGVGNTEAFF
NA	TRBV7-2	TRBJ1-2	NA	15	TGTGCCAGCAGCTTAGCGACAGGCCTTAACTATGGCTACACCTTC	CASSLATGLNYGYTF
NA	TRBV19	TRBJ1-1	TRBD1	14	TGTGCCAGTAGTATAGGGGACAGGGGGGATGAAGCTTTCTTT	CASSIGDRGDEAFF
NA	TRBV30	TRBJ1-3	NA	14	TGTGCCTGGAGCGGGACTTACTCTGGAAACACCATATATTTT	CAWSGTYSGNTIYF
NA	TRBV7-6	TRBJ1-2	NA	12	TGTGCCAGCAGCTCCCTCGGCGGTGGCTACACCTTC	CASSSLGGGYTF
NA	TRBV6-1	TRBJ1-1	NA	13	TGTGCCGGAGGACTATCACAGAACACTGAAGCTTTCTTT	CAGGLSQNTEAFF